This T cell receptor beta chain came from a study of blood T cell repertoires in COVID-19. About the study: The cDNA or gDNA used as material had been derived from T cells, B-cell-depleted T cells, or PBMCs.

Clones were read by immunoSEQ multiplex PCR, and TCRdb kept only the in-frame ones, dropping some. The data show over 200,000 clones, with about 90% seen just once and 1.5% to 2% held by the top ten. CDR3 length equals 14 residues. CDR1 is SGHAT and CDR2 is FQNNGV in the germline V gene. Trimming removed 6 bases at V and 5 bases at J, with 16 bases between. This TCR came from a man between 40 and 49 years old with active or convalescent COVID-19. This chain connects TRBV11-2 to TRBJ2-5; D is perhaps TRBD1 (5 bases). The sample comprised peripheral blood. CDR3 nucleotides: TGTGCCAGCAGTTACTGGGGCAGGGTGGAGACCCAGTACTTC. Translated, it gives CASSYWGRVETQYF.